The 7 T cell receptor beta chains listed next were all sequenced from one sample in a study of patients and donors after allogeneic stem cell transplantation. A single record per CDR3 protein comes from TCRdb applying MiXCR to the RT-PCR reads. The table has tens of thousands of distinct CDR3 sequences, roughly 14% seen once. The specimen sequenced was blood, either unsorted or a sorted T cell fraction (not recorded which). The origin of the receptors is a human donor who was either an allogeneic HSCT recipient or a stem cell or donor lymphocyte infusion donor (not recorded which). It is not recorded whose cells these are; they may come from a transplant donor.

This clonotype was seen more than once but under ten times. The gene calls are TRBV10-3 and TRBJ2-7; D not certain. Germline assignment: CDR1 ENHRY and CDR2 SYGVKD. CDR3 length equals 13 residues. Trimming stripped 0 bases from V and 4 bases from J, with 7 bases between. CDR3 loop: CAISESRIYEQYF. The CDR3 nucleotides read TGTGCCATCAGTGAGTCTCGGATTTACGAGCAGTACTTC.

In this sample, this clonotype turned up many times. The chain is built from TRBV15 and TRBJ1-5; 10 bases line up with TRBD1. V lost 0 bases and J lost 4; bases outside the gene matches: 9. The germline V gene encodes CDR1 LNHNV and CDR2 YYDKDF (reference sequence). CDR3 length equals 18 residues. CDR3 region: CATSRDIPGQGSNQPQHF. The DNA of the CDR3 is TGTGCCACCAGCAGAGATATACCGGGACAGGGGTCGAATCAGCCCCAGCATTTT.

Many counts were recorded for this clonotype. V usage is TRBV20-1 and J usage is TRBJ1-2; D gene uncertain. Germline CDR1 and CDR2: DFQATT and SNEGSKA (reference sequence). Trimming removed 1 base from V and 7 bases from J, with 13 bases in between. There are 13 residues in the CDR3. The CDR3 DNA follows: TGCAGTGCTAGAGGGGAACAGCCGGGTGGCTACACCTTC. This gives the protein CSARGEQPGGYTF.

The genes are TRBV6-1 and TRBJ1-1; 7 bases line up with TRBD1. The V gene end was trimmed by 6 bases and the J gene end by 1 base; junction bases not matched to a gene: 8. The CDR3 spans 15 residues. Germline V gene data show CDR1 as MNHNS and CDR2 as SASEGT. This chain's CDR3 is CASRFRQGPNTEAFF. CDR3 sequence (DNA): TGTGCCAGCAGGTTTAGACAGGGACCGAACACTGAAGCTTTCTTT.

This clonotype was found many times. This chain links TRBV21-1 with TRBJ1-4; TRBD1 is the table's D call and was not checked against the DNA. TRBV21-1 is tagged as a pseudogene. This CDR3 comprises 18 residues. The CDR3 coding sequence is TGTGCCAGCAGCAAAGAGGGCCTGACAGGGCCCCTAGGGGAAAAACTGTTTTTT. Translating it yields CASSKEGLTGPLGEKLFF.

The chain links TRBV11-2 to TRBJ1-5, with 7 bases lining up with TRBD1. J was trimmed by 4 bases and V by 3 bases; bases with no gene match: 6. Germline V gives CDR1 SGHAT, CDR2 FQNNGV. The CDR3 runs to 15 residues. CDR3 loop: CASSFGQEGNQPQHF. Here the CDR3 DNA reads TGTGCCAGCAGCTTTGGACAGGAGGGGAATCAGCCCCAGCATTTT.

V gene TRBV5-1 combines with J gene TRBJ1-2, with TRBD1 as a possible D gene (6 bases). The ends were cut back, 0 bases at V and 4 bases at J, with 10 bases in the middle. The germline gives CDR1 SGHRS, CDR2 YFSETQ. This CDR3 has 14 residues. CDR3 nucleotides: TGCGCCAGCAGCTTGGAAACAGGGTCCTATGGCTACACCTTC. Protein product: CASSLETGSYGYTF.